This T cell receptor (beta chain) was sequenced during a study of identical twins. TCRdb reanalysed the 5' RACE reads using MiXCR and keeps one entry per CDR3 protein. The sample lists about 470,000 distinct CDR3 sequences, more than 20% seen once, with roughly 3% in the top ten. V gave up 0 bases and J gave up 3 bases, with 1 base separating them. Germline CDR1 LGHDT, CDR2 YNNKEL (reference sequence). The CDR3 sequence is 12 residues long. This clonotype came up many times. These same data were also listed under a study on T cells expressing NK-cell markers. That publication notes: Seven of the eight sequenced donors were classified as HCMV-seropositive, and one was classified as seronegative. Only alpha-beta TCR T cells were sorted in several experiments, using an anti-gamma-delta TCR antibody.

The sample was CD4+ T cells sorted from blood. This chain uses TRBV3-1 with TRBJ2-3, with D hard to call. The receptor was derived from a woman between 18 and 29 years old in good health. The CDR3 nucleotides are TGTGCCAGCAGCCAAGAAACAGATACGCAGTATTTT. Residues: CASSQETDTQYF.